This paragraph reports one T cell receptor (beta chain). The CDR3 contains 14 residues. V was pared by 10 bases and J by 2 bases, with 8 bases of the junction left unmatched. Looked up from germline, CDR1 is MNHNY and CDR2 is SVGAGI (reference sequence). Original processing methods: For nucleated cells, counts were estimated from reference gene primer amplification. Profiled with immunoSEQ multiplex PCR; TCRdb holds only in-frame clones, not every one. D and trimming come from the DNA, and the V and J calls and clone size come from that table. Seen here are over 100,000 clones, 80% to 90% observed once, and the top ten hold about 19%. The data belong to a study of blood T cell repertoires in COVID-19. Across the study: COVID-19 samples, acute and convalescent, were from the United States, Italy and Spain.

Material for sequencing was peripheral blood. The TCR originated in a human donor with acute or convalescent COVID-19. The donor label of this sample is uncertain. The gene calls are TRBV6-6 and TRBJ1-5, with 7 nucleotides matching TRBD1. This CDR3 is CATRGGAGNQPQHF. The CDR3 DNA reads TGTGCCACCAGGGGGGGGGCCGGCAATCAGCCCCAGCATTTT.